The clone carrying this T cell receptor beta chain was detected only a few times. Its antigen is undetermined. These data are taken from a study of blood T cells in healthy people across ages. Study results and caveats: The lack of PBMC sorting stopped any conclusive naive versus antigen-experienced comparison.

Trimming cost V 3 bases and J 4 bases; bases outside gene matches: 5. Per germline, CDR1 DFQATT and CDR2 SNEGSKA (reference sequence). The length of the CDR3 is 14 residues. Using a J-beta primer mix together with a sample-barcoded 5' primer, a second PCR was run for about 6 to 12 cycles. One entry per CDR3 protein results from TCRdb running MiXCR on the 5' RACE reads. In the table there are approximately 810,000 distinct CDR3 sequences, roughly 34% of which are singletons. This chain connects TRBV20-1 to TRBJ2-3; TRBD1 matches at 9 bases. The sample taken for sequencing was blood. The TCR comes from a young man in good health. DNA of the CDR3: TGCAGTGCTAGTGGACAGGGGTTCCCAGATACGCAGTATTTT. This translates into CSASGQGFPDTQYF.